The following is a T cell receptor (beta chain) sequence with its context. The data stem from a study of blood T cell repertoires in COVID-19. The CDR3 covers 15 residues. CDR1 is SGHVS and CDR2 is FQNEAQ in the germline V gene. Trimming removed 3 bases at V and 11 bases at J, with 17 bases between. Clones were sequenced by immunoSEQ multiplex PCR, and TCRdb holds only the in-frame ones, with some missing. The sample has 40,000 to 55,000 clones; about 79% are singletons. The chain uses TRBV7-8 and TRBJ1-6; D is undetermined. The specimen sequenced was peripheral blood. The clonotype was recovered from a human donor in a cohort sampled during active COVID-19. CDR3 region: CASSLRSSPVTPLHF. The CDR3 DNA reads TGTGCCAGCAGCTTGAGGTCGTCACCTGTGACACCCCTCCACTTT.